The source of this T cell receptor beta chain is a study of molecular identifiers for immune sequencing clone quantification. Via MiXCR, TCRdb re-called the PCR reads, giving one row per CDR3 protein. This repertoire shows about 640,000 distinct CDR3 sequences, 15% to 20% found once; its top ten account for 0.75% to 0.95%. CD8+CD4-CCR7+CD45RA+ sorting gave the naive CD8 T cells. Per the germline V gene, CDR1 is SGHAT and CDR2 is FQNNGV. Trimming took off 3 bases at V and 7 bases at J, with 13 bases between the two ends. The CDR3 runs to 13 residues. This chain links TRBV11-2 with TRBJ2-7, with D unclear. The sequenced sample consisted of naive CD8+ T cells from blood, with Jurkat cell RNA spiked in. Subset described: FACS-sorted CD8+CD4-CCR7+CD45RA+ naive T cells. The TCR originated in a human donor in good health. Some libraries in this study had Jurkat cell RNA spiked in. Written as DNA, the CDR3 is TGTGCCAGCAGCTTCGGCAGCCCCCTGGAGCAGTACTTC. Its translation: CASSFGSPLEQYF.